In its sample, the clone carrying this T cell receptor beta chain was seen a few times. Its antigen is currently unknown. There are 14 residues in the CDR3. V dropped 6 bases and J dropped 1 base, with 12 bases sitting between them. Germline CDR1 reads MNHEY; CDR2 reads SMNVEV (reference sequence). The method was immunoSEQ multiplex PCR; TCRdb's version includes in-frame clones alone and lacks a portion of them. Of some 90,000 clones in the sample, roughly nine tenths were seen once. The data are from a study of T cell responses to AZD1222 COVID-19 vaccine. Study observations and caveats: Clonal diversity was possibly underestimated, and white British individuals and females predominated among donors. Among AZD1222 vaccinees, only 5 to 7 were seropositive at baseline. Vaccination with two AZD1222 doses was followed by a rise in Spike-specific TCR breadth and depth.

The V and J genes are TRBV27 and TRBJ1-1; D remains unclear. The sequence was collected from an adult who received the AZD1222 COVID-19 vaccine. The sequenced sample was peripheral blood, obtained 28 days after the second AZD1222 dose. The CDR3 loop is CASSARSANTEAFF. Here the CDR3 DNA reads TGTGCCAGCAGCGCAAGGTCCGCGAACACTGAAGCTTTCTTT.